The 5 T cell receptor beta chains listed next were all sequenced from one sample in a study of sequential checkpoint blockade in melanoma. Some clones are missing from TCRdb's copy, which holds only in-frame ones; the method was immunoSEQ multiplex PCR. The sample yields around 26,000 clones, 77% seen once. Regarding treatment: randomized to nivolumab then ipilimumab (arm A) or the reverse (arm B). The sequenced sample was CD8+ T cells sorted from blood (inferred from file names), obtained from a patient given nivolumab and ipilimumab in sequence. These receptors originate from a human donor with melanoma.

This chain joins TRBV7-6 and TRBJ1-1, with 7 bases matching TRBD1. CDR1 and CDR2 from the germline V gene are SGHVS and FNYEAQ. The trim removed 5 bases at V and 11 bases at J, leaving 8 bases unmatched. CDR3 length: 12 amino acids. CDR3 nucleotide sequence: TGTGCCAGCAGCCAGCAGGGGGGCGAGGCTTTCTTT. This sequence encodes CASSQQGGEAFF.

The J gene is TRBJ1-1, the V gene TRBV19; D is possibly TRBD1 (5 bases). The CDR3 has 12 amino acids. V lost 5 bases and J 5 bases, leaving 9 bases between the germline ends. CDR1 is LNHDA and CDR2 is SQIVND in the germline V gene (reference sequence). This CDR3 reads CASSADKTEAFF. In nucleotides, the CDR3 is TGTGCCAGTAGTGCGGACAAAACTGAAGCTTTCTTT.

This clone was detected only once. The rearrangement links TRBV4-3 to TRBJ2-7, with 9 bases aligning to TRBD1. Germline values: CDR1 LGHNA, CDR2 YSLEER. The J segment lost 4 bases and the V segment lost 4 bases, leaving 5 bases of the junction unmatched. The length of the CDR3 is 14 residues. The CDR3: CASSPRDRVYEQYF. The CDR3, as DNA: TGCGCCAGCAGCCCCCGGGACAGGGTTTACGAGCAGTACTTC.

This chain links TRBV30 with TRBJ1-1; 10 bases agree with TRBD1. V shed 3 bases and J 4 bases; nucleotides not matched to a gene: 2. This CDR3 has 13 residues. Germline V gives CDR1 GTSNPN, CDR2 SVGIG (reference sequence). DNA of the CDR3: TGTGCCTGGAGGGGACAGGGGACCACTGAAGCTTTCTTT. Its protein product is CAWRGQGTTEAFF.

CDR3 in DNA: TGTGCCAGCAGCCCAAACCTCCAGGGACTCGGTCGTCTCGACACTGAAGCTTTCTTT. Translated, it gives CASSPNLQGLGRLDTEAFF. The chain couples TRBV11-2 to TRBJ1-1; maybe TRBD1 (5 bases). Germline-derived CDR1 and CDR2 are SGHAT and FQNNGV. This CDR3 is built from 19 residues. Trimming shortened V by 5 bases and J by 3 bases, and 28 bases separated the two germline ends. The variable domain in full, with the rest retrieved from reference TRBV11-2 and TRBJ1-1, is EAGVAQSPRYKIIEKRQSVAFWCNPISGHATLYWYQQILGQGPKLLIQFQNNGVVDDSQLPKDRFSAERLKGVDSTLKIQPAKLEDSAVYLCASSPNLQGLGRLDTEAFFGQGTRLTVV.